The 7 T cell receptor beta chains below come from one sample, sequenced in a study of T-cell reconstitution after alpha-beta-depleted transplantation in children. TCRbeta library construction was performed incorporating unique molecular identifiers. MiXCR, applied by TCRdb to the PCR reads, yields one record per CDR3 protein. Counted here are about 600,000 distinct CDR3 sequences, over 10% occurring once; the ten biggest clones make up over 2%. Sequencing was performed on PBMCs, mostly from graft donor cells, taken 360 days after TCRalphabeta/CD19-depleted stem cell transplant. All receptors come from a male patient aged 5 to 17 who had a stem cell transplant for acute myeloid leukemia, so the T cells may come from the graft donor.

This chain connects TRBV20-1 to TRBJ1-5; TRBD1 agrees at 8 bases. V lost 6 bases, J lost 2 bases, and 6 bases stayed unmatched. This CDR3 is built from 14 residues. CDR1 is DFQATT and CDR2 is SNEGSKA in the germline V gene (reference sequence). The CDR3 reads CSARGQGGNQPQHF. For the CDR3, the DNA is TGCAGTGCCAGGGGGCAGGGGGGCAATCAGCCCCAGCATTTT.

The CDR3 loop reads CASSLASGTVYEQYF. As DNA, the CDR3 is TGCGCCAGCAGCTTGGCTAGCGGGACGGTCTACGAGCAGTACTTC. The V gene is TRBV5-1, the J gene TRBJ2-7, with 9 bases lining up with TRBD2. The CDR3 contains 15 residues. The germline V gene encodes CDR1 SGHRS and CDR2 YFSETQ. The J segment lost 3 bases and the V segment lost 0 bases, leaving 4 bases of the junction unmatched.

J is TRBJ1-2 and V is TRBV20-1; weak D call: TRBD1 (5 bases). From germline, CDR1 is DFQATT and CDR2 SNEGSKA (reference sequence). This CDR3 is built from 15 residues. Trimming removed 5 bases at V and 2 bases at J, with 18 bases between. The CDR3 loop reads CSAPRDLPRNYGYTF. Written as DNA, the CDR3 is TGCAGTGCTCCTCGGGACCTCCCGAGGAACTATGGCTACACCTTC.

This clonotype was seen only a few times. Written as DNA, the CDR3 is TGCAGTGCTAGAGACGGGCCTGGGGAGCTGTTTTTT. Amino acid sequence: CSARDGPGELFF. The chain uses TRBV20-1 and TRBJ2-2; D is undetermined. Per germline, CDR1 DFQATT and CDR2 SNEGSKA (reference sequence). V dropped 0 bases and J dropped 8 bases, with 7 bases sitting between them. The CDR3 sequence is 12 residues long.

Only a few counts were recorded for this clonotype. The chain is built from TRBV28 and TRBJ2-7; tentatively, D is TRBD1 (6 bases). CDR3 length equals 14 residues. Germline CDR1 and CDR2: MDHEN and SYDVKM. The V end lost 0 bases, the J end lost 7 bases, and 13 bases lay between the germline ends. CDR3 nucleotide sequence: TGTGCCAGCAGTTTATGGAGGGGACAAGGAGAGCAGTACTTC. Translation gives CASSLWRGQGEQYF. The full variable domain, in which reference TRBV28 and TRBJ2-7 provide the parts outside the CDR3, is DVKVTQSSRYLVKRTGEKVFLECVQDMDHENMFWYRQDPGLGLRLIYFSYDVKMKEKGDIPEGYSVSREKKERFSLILESASTNQTSMYLCASSLWRGQGEQYFGPGTRLTVT.

This clonotype was observed many times. The V and J genes are TRBV7-2 and TRBJ2-7; either TRBD1 or TRBD2 may fit D (5 bases each). The CDR3 is made up of 15 amino acids. V shed 5 bases and J shed 1 base, with 15 bases lying between them. The germline CDR1 and CDR2 sequences are SGHTA and FQGNSA. CDR3 in DNA: TGTGCCAGCAGCGGGGGATTGGCCTCTTCCTACGAGCAGTACTTC. This gives the protein CASSGGLASSYEQYF.

The rearrangement joins TRBV9 to TRBJ2-3; D gene unclear. CDR3 length: 14 residues. V was shortened by 0 bases and J by 1 base, with 6 bases between the two germline ends. Germline CDR1 SGDLS, CDR2 YYNGEE. Here the CDR3 reads CASSVEVGTDTQYF. In DNA, the CDR3 is TGTGCCAGCAGCGTAGAGGTTGGCACAGATACGCAGTATTTT.